This T cell receptor beta chain was retrieved from a study of molecular identifiers for immune sequencing clone quantification. Overall study results and limits: Naive cells had under 1% of molecules in clones above 20 RNA copies, effectors over 97%. Detecting spiked Jurkat TCR RNA from one cell among about 910,000 naive cells was reportedly possible. Sizes of clones that are highly expanded could be underestimated (if identical TCR molecules share a barcode).

This clonotype has more than one count but fewer than ten. Its matching antigen is unknown. Sequencing libraries of naive CD8 cells derived from roughly 18,000 to 920,000 sorted cells with 10%, 30% or 50% RNA. The CDR3 is 19 residues long. The V and J ends lost 6 bases and 0 bases, in that order; junction bases with no gene match: 14. Germline V lookup: CDR1 MNHEY, CDR2 SVGAGI. TCRdb redid the calling of the PCR reads with MiXCR, one entry per CDR3 protein. The sample holds about 500,000 distinct CDR3 sequences; about 25% are singletons and the top ten take around 0.78%. Material for sequencing was naive CD8+ T cells from blood, with Jurkat cell RNA spiked in. As for subset: FACS-sorted CD8+CD4-CCR7+CD45RA+ naive T cells. The chain employs TRBV6-5 and TRBJ2-1, with 10 bases lining up with TRBD2. The receptor was isolated from a human donor in good health. Some libraries in this study had Jurkat cell RNA spiked in. The DNA for the CDR3 is TGTGCCAGCAGCACAACTAGCGGGGAACTCTGGAGCTCCTACAATGAGCAGTTCTTC. This gives the protein CASSTTSGELWSSYNEQFF.